The rows below give T cell receptor beta chains drawn from one sample of a study of beta chain features in type 1 diabetes. Sequencing was performed with immunoSEQ multiplex PCR; in TCRdb, only in-frame clones are kept and a portion is missing. The sample has 630,000 or so clones, over 12% seen once. The sample consisted of naive CD4+ T cells from blood. Receptors originate from a man between 18 and 29 years old with type 1 diabetes. CDR3s include the opening cysteine and the closing phenylalanine or tryptophan. A D gene is named only where the DNA matches it firmly. Clone size is stated in some rows and not others, as once, few, many or a class when expanded.

length	size	V	J	D	DNA	CDR3
16	-	TRBV29-1	TRBJ2-1	TRBD2	TGCAGCGTTGAAGATCTTGAACTAGCGGGAGGGAATGAGCAGTTCTTC	CSVEDLELAGGNEQFF
12	-	TRBV2	TRBJ1-2	TRBD1	TGTGCCAGCAGCGGACAGGGCTATGGCTACACCTTC	CASSGQGYGYTF
14	-	TRBV7-3	TRBJ2-6	-	TGTGCCAGCAGCTTAACCACAGGGGCCAACGTCCTGACTTTC	CASSLTTGANVLTF
12	few	TRBV29-1	TRBJ2-5	-	TGCAGCGTTGAAAAGTACCAAGAGACCCAGTACTTC	CSVEKYQETQYF
14	few	TRBV2	TRBJ1-5	TRBD1	TGTGCCAGCAGAAAAACAGGGGTCCTACAGCCCCAGCATTTT	CASRKTGVLQPQHF
14	few	TRBV10-3	TRBJ1-2	-	TGTGCCATCAGGGGGATGACCGAGAACTATGGCTACACCTTC	CAIRGMTENYGYTF
16	-	TRBV5-6	TRBJ2-1	TRBD1	TGTGCCAGCATCTTTTCTCCGGGACAGGGTCACGGTGAGCAGTTCTTC	CASIFSPGQGHGEQFF
15	-	TRBV30	TRBJ2-1	-	TGTGCCTGGAGCACCCTACATTACCCAGGCAATGAGCAGTTCTTC	CAWSTLHYPGNEQFF
13	few	TRBV30	TRBJ1-2	TRBD1	TGTGCCTGGAGTAGCTACCGGGACAGGGCCTTCACCTTC	CAWSSYRDRAFTF
12	few	TRBV29-1	TRBJ2-5	-	TGCAGCGTTGTCAGGGGACAAGAGACCCAGTACTTC	CSVVRGQETQYF
17	-	TRBV4-1	TRBJ2-7	-	TGCGCCAGCAGCCAAACCACTCGAGGACTTGGGGACTACGAGCAGTACTTC	CASSQTTRGLGDYEQYF
13	few	TRBV7-3	TRBJ1-5	TRBD1	TGTGCCAGCAGCGGACAGGGGGATCAGCCCCAGCATTTT	CASSGQGDQPQHF
14	few	TRBV7-2	TRBJ2-7	-	TGTGCAAGCAGCTTAGACCTCCTCTCCTACGAGCAGTACTTC	CASSLDLLSYEQYF
14	few	TRBV28	TRBJ1-1	-	TGTGCCAGCAGCCTATTCCGGGTGAACACTGAAGCTTTCTTT	CASSLFRVNTEAFF
12	once	TRBV2	TRBJ1-5	-	TGTGCCAGCAGAGATAGCAATCAGCCCCAGCATTTT	CASRDSNQPQHF
15	-	TRBV6-5	TRBJ2-4	TRBD1	TGTGCCAGCAGCTCAGGGGGCGCACCCAAAAACATTCAGTACTTC	CASSSGGAPKNIQYF
13	few	TRBV7-2	TRBJ2-5	-	TGTGCCAGCAGCCAAGTATCACAAGAGACCCAGTACTTC	CASSQVSQETQYF
16	few	TRBV11-3	TRBJ2-5	-	TGTGCCAGCAGCTTAGGGCCTAGCGCTCGGGGGGAGACCCAGTACTTC	CASSLGPSARGETQYF
15	-	TRBV7-2	TRBJ2-7	-	TGTGCCAGCAGCCCAGAGGGAGTAGCGGCCTACGAGCAGTACTTC	CASSPEGVAAYEQYF
18	few	TRBV13	TRBJ2-5	TRBD2	TGTGCCAGCAGCTTATTCCGCCTAGCGGGAGAACTACAAGAGACCCAGTACTTC	CASSLFRLAGELQETQYF
13	few	TRBV7-9	TRBJ1-1	-	TGTGCCAGCAGCTTAGAGGGGCGTACTGAAGCTTTCTTT	CASSLEGRTEAFF
15	-	TRBV6-5	TRBJ2-7	TRBD2	TGTGCCAGCAGCAAACTAGCGGGAGGCTCCTACGAGCAGTACTTC	CASSKLAGGSYEQYF
15	-	TRBV28	TRBJ2-4	TRBD2	TGTGCCAGCAGTTCCCCGGGACTAAAGGGAAACATTCAGTACTTC	CASSSPGLKGNIQYF
15	few	TRBV6-5	TRBJ2-3	-	TGTGCCAGCAGTTCCCCCTCTAGCGGCACAGATACGCAGTATTTT	CASSSPSSGTDTQYF
19	few	TRBV10-3	TRBJ2-2	TRBD2	TGTGCCATCAGTGAGCCGGATGGGACTAGCGGGAGCAGAGCCGGGGAGCTGTTTTTT	CAISEPDGTSGSRAGELFF
15	few	TRBV7-9	TRBJ2-3	TRBD1	TGTGCCAGCAGCCCGGACAGGCTAAGCACAGATACGCAGTATTTT	CASSPDRLSTDTQYF
14	-	TRBV7-3	TRBJ2-1	-	TGTGCCAGCAGCTCACTTGGGGGGATCCATGAGCAGTTCTTC	CASSSLGGIHEQFF
11	few	TRBV2	TRBJ1-4	-	TGTGCCAGCAGGAACAGGGAGAAACCGTTTTTT	CASRNREKPFF
17	-	TRBV4-2	TRBJ2-1	TRBD2	TGTGCCAGCAGCCAAGATCCCCCTAGCGGGAGATTCAATGAGCAGTTCTTC	CASSQDPPSGRFNEQFF
16	few	TRBV7-7	TRBJ2-5	TRBD1	TGTGCTAGCAGCTTAGCCGGGACAGGGGGCAAAGAGACCCAGTACTTC	CASSLAGTGGKETQYF
12	few	TRBV7-9	TRBJ1-5	-	TGTGCCAGCAGCCATATGGATCAGCCCCAGCATTTT	CASSHMDQPQHF
16	-	TRBV30	TRBJ1-4	TRBD1	TGTGCCTGGAGTGCACTCGGACAGGCCTATGAGGAAAAACTGTTTTTT	CAWSALGQAYEEKLFF
15	-	TRBV27	TRBJ2-1	TRBD1	TGTGCCAGCAGTGTGGGACAGGGGGCTTTGGGTGAGCAGTTCTTC	CASSVGQGALGEQFF